This TCR beta chain comes out of a study of shared clonotypes between healthy human individuals. Study-wide results and caveats: Shared across a few donors were roughly 5% of the naive CD4 clonotypes.

The repertoire was sequenced with immunoSEQ multiplex PCR; TCRdb's copy has only in-frame clones and lacks some. The sample consists of around 2.3 million clones, under 97% of them appearing once. A word on this clone: Its cognate antigen is unknown.

This clonotype originated in a man aged 18 to 29 in good health. Sample: naive CD4+ T cells sorted from blood. Noted subset: CD45RA+ positively selected.

The CDR3 DNA follows: TGCGCCAGCAGCTGGAGATCAAGCTCCTACAATGAGCAGTTCTTC. Its translation: CASSWRSSSYNEQFF. The chain carries TRBV5-1 and TRBJ2-1; unclear D gene. Per the germline V gene, CDR1 is SGHRS and CDR2 is YFSETQ. The V end was cut by 3 bases, the J end by 0 bases, with 10 bases between. The CDR3 is 15 residues long.